This T cell receptor (beta chain) was retrieved from a study of blood T cells in healthy people across ages. The CDR3 consists of 15 residues. Germline V lookup: CDR1 LGHDT, CDR2 YNNKEL (reference sequence). It was with a sample-barcoded 5' primer and a J-beta primer mix that a second PCR of about 6 to 12 cycles was run. In TCRdb, the 5' RACE reads were re-called with MiXCR into one record per CDR3 protein. The sample lists about 670,000 distinct CDR3 sequences; more than 45% were seen once. Study conclusions and caveats: Across the age range, TCR beta diversity per million T cells fell in a roughly linear way. Relative to aged donors, long-lived donors carried more naive CD4+ cells and displayed higher diversity.

Note on this clonotype: Its antigen is unknown.

The receptor was derived from a woman older than 75 in good health. Sequencing used blood. The V call is TRBV3-1, the J call TRBJ2-7; D not resolved. With the DNA end fitting TRBJ2-5 better, the J assignment may be wrong. Here the CDR3 reads CASSQELGGRETQYF. The CDR3 DNA sequence: TGTGCCAGCAGCCAAGAACTCGGTGGGCGGGAGACCCAGTACTTC.